The 31 T cell receptor beta chains below come from one sample, sequenced in a study of T cell repertoires in cytomegalovirus infection. Which antigens these TCRs recognize remains unknown. One entry per CDR3 protein, called by TCRdb with MiXCR from the reads. The sample has approximately 300,000 distinct CDR3 sequences; roughly 25% are singletons. This material consisted of cultured PBMCs, taken from culture after CMV antigen stimulation. The receptors come from a human donor in good health (CMV status not recorded). Some clones in this sample may be carry-over from other donors' samples.

The chain uses TRBV7-2 and TRBJ1-5; D not certain. V was cut by 1 base and J by 3 bases, with 4 bases left in between. Germline lookup yields CDR1 SGHTA and CDR2 FQGNSA. This CDR3 spans 13 amino acids. The CDR3: CASSLENNQPQHF. The CDR3 DNA sequence: TGTGCCAGCAGCTTAGAGAACAATCAGCCCCAGCATTTT.

This clonotype has only a few counts. V gene TRBV15 combines with J gene TRBJ1-5, with TRBD1 as a possible D gene (6 bases). CDR1 LNHNV and CDR2 YYDKDF come from the germline V gene (reference sequence). This CDR3 comprises 15 residues. Trimming shortened V by 5 bases and J by 7 bases, and 18 bases separated the two germline ends. Here the CDR3 reads CATSQPDRSGQPQHF. The CDR3 DNA sequence: TGTGCCACCAGCCAACCAGACAGGTCGGGGCAGCCCCAGCATTTT. The whole variable domain, remainder taken from reference TRBV15 and TRBJ1-5, is DAMVIQNPRYQVTQFGKPVTLSCSQTLNHNVMYWYQQKSSQAPKLLFHYYDKDFNNEADTPDNFQSRRPNTSFCFLDIRSPGLGDTAMYLCATSQPDRSGQPQHFGDGTRLSIL.

The chain uses TRBV6-2 or TRBV6-3 and TRBJ2-7; D remains unclear. V was cut by 4 bases and J by 2 bases, with 12 bases left in between. The germline gives CDR1 MNHEY, CDR2 SVGEGT. CDR3 length: 14 residues. The CDR3 nucleotides read TGTGCCAGCAGTTTCGGTCGCCGTGCCTACGAGCAGTACTTC. This translates into CASSFGRRAYEQYF.

On this clonotype: This may come from a read error, since a much larger clone is one base off. The V gene is TRBV7-6, the J gene TRBJ2-2, with D possibly being TRBD1 or TRBD2 (5 bases each). V lost 3 bases to trimming and J lost 3 bases, with 5 bases between them. The CDR3 extends over 13 amino acids. The V gene's germline CDR1 is SGHVS and CDR2 FNYEAQ. CDR3 bases: TGTGCCAGCAGCTTGGGGGACACCGGGGAGCTGTTTTTT. The encoded protein is CASSLGDTGELFF.

The rearrangement links TRBV27 to TRBJ2-6; D is possibly TRBD1 or TRBD2 (5 bases each). V was pared by 4 bases and J by 4 bases, with 11 bases between. CDR1 MNHEY and CDR2 SMNVEV come from the germline V gene (reference sequence). The CDR3 extends over 15 amino acids. CDR3 nucleotide sequence: TGTGCCAGCAGTTATTACGGGGACGGGGCCAACGTCCTGACTTTC. This codes for CASSYYGDGANVLTF. Supplemented by reference TRBV27 and TRBJ2-6, the full variable domain reads EAQVTQNPRYLITVTGKKLTVTCSQNMNHEYMSWYRQDPGLGLRQIYYSMNVEVTDKGDVPEGYKVSRKEKRNFPLILESPSPNQTSLYFCASSYYGDGANVLTFGAGSRLTVL.

This clonotype was picked up many times. V is TRBV7-2 and J is TRBJ2-7; 12 bases fit TRBD2. This CDR3 region has 17 residues. V was pared by 5 bases and J by 5 bases, with 13 bases of the junction left unmatched. CDR1 is SGHTA and CDR2 is FQGNSA in the germline V gene. The CDR3 loop reads CASSTRLAGEARNEQYF. In DNA, the CDR3 is TGTGCCAGCAGCACCAGACTAGCGGGAGAGGCGAGGAACGAGCAGTACTTC. Full variable domain (outside the CDR3, taken from reference TRBV7-2 and TRBJ2-7): GAGVSQSPSNKVTEKGKDVELRCDPISGHTALYWYRQSLGQGLEFLIYFQGNSAPDKSGLPSDRFSAERTGGSVSTLTIQRTQQEDSAVYLCASSTRLAGEARNEQYFGPGTRLTVT.

V is TRBV14 and J is TRBJ1-2; 10 bases are shared with TRBD1. CDR3 size: 15 residues. Germline V gives CDR1 SGHDN, CDR2 FVKESK. V was clipped by 4 bases and J by 6 bases; unmatched bases: 8. The CDR3: CASSPTGTGVDGYTF. Written as DNA, the CDR3 is TGTGCCAGCAGCCCGACCGGGACAGGGGTAGATGGCTACACCTTC. Looking up the rest from reference TRBV14 and TRBJ1-2 gives the full variable domain: EAGVTQFPSHSVIEKGQTVTLRCDPISGHDNLYWYRRVMGKEIKFLLHFVKESKQDESGMPNNRFLAERTGGTYSTLKVQPAELEDSGVYFCASSPTGTGVDGYTFGSGTRLTVV.

This clonotype was seen a handful of times. This rearrangement joins TRBV7-8 to TRBJ2-1; possibly TRBD2 for D (5 bases). Between the trimmed V and J ends, which lost 8 bases and 6 bases, there was a span of 8 bases. CDR3 size: 11 residues. From germline, CDR1 is SGHVS and CDR2 FQNEAQ. The CDR3 DNA reads TGTGCCAGCCAACGGGGCAATGAGCAGTTCTTC. Protein sequence: CASQRGNEQFF.

The chain is built from TRBV6-5 and TRBJ1-4; 7 nucleotides line up with TRBD1. CDR1 is MNHEY and CDR2 is SVGAGI in the germline V gene. The CDR3 has 14 residues. Germline trimming cut 5 bases from V and 7 bases from J; bases unmatched to any gene: 7. The CDR3: CASSHRGGGEKLFF. The CDR3 nucleotides read TGTGCCAGCAGTCACAGGGGTGGGGGTGAAAAACTGTTTTTT.

The rearrangement links TRBV5-1 to TRBJ2-1, with D possibly matching TRBD1 (5 bases). Germline CDR1 is SGHRS and CDR2 is YFSETQ. This CDR3 is built from 13 residues. With 4 bases removed from V and 7 bases from J, the gap between germline ends came to 12 bases. As DNA, the CDR3 is TGCGCCAGCAGCGCTTTAACAGGTAATGAGCAGTTCTTC. This gives the protein CASSALTGNEQFF.

This clonotype has more than one count but fewer than ten. The DNA of the CDR3 is TGTGCCAGCAGCCTGGGGCGAGGAGATACGCAGTATTTT. It translates to CASSLGRGDTQYF. V is TRBV7-3 and J is TRBJ2-3, with D possibly being TRBD1 (5 bases). The CDR3 covers 13 residues. The germline gives CDR1 SGHTA, CDR2 FQGTGA. With 5 bases removed from V and 5 bases from J, the gap between germline ends came to 11 bases.

There are a few counts of this clonotype. The chain couples TRBV25-1 to TRBJ2-1, with D tentatively TRBD1 (5 bases). This CDR3 spans 16 amino acids. Trimming shortened V by 1 base and J by 5 bases, and 15 bases separated the two germline ends. Germline V lookup: CDR1 MGHDK, CDR2 SYGVNS. CDR3 region: CASSESVRDVDNEQFF. The CDR3 bases are TGTGCCAGCAGTGAATCGGTCAGGGATGTAGACAATGAGCAGTTCTTC.

This clonotype appeared a few times. V and J are TRBV23-1 and TRBJ2-7; 7 bases are shared with TRBD2. TRBV23-1 is reported as an ORF; its role is uncertain. Losses at the gene ends were 1 base for V and 6 bases for J; bases not matched to a gene: 9. The CDR3 runs to 15 residues. The DNA of the CDR3 is TGCGCCAGCAGTCAATTGGGAGGGGAGAAGGGCGAGCAGTACGTC. It translates to CASSQLGGEKGEQYV.

The genes are TRBV7-9 and TRBJ2-7; 10 bases are shared with TRBD1. V trimming: 5 bases; J trimming: 3 bases; junction bases outside the gene matches: 7. CDR1 SEHNR and CDR2 FQNEAQ come from the germline V gene (reference sequence). The CDR3 covers 15 residues. The CDR3 DNA reads as TGTGCCAGCAGCCCGGGACAGGGGATTCACTACGAGCAGTACTTC. Encoded protein: CASSPGQGIHYEQYF.

The chain carries TRBV12-5 and TRBJ2-1; D assignment may be TRBD1 or TRBD2 (5 bases each). The CDR3 length is 15 residues. The germline CDR1 and CDR2 sequences are LGHNT and FRNRAP. Trimming cost V 6 bases and J 8 bases, with 20 bases left between them. The CDR3 bases are TGTGCTAGTGGCCGAGGGGCTACGAATGGGGATGAGCAGTTCTTC. Translated: CASGRGATNGDEQFF.

The chain links TRBV7-2 to TRBJ2-2; 11 positions agree with TRBD2. Germline values: CDR1 SGHTA, CDR2 FQGNSA. With V trimmed by 3 bases and J by 5 bases, 2 bases remained unmatched. This CDR3 is 15 amino acids long. CDR3 sequence (DNA): TGTGCCAGCAGCTTCAGACTAGCGGGAACCGGGGAGCTGTTTTTT. Encoded protein: CASSFRLAGTGELFF.

This clonotype was seen at least ten times. An end of the junction differs from the germline gene, which may be a read error. The chain employs TRBV7-2 and TRBJ1-5; TRBD1 is a possible D gene (5 bases). The germline gives CDR1 SGHTA, CDR2 FQGNSA. The CDR3 runs to 13 residues. The CDR3 is CASSLGANQPQHF. CDR3 DNA: TGTGCCAGCAGTTTAGGGGCGAATCAGCCCCAGCATTTT.

The CDR3 nucleotides read TGTGCCAGCAGCTTCGCTCAGGCCCCCGCGAGGACTGAAGCTTTCTTT. The encoded protein is CASSFAQAPARTEAFF. The gene calls are TRBV11-2 and TRBJ1-1; D is unclear. The CDR3 totals 16 residues. Germline V gene lookup returns CDR1 SGHAT and CDR2 FQNNGV. The V end was cut by 3 bases, the J end by 5 bases, with 19 bases between.

Only a few counts were recorded for this clonotype. The CDR3: CASSLGGHSGGGEKLFF. Here the CDR3 DNA reads TGTGCCAGCAGCCTGGGGGGACACTCAGGAGGGGGCGAAAAACTGTTTTTT. This rearrangement joins TRBV14 to TRBJ1-4, with 7 positions matching TRBD1. The CDR3 extends over 17 amino acids. Trimming cost V 4 bases and J 8 bases; bases outside gene matches: 16. Germline V CDR1 and CDR2: SGHDN, FVKESK.

This clonotype was recorded at least ten times. The chain couples TRBV7-3 to TRBJ2-1, with 9 bases that match TRBD2. V shed 5 bases, J shed 7 bases, and the junction held 9 bases outside the gene matches. The CDR3 is 15 residues long. CDR1 is SGHTA, CDR2 FQGTGA, per germline. The CDR3 reads CASSRRLAEGNEQFF. In DNA form, the CDR3 reads TGTGCCAGCAGCCGAAGACTAGCGGAGGGGAATGAGCAGTTCTTC.

This clonotype was picked up many times. The V and J genes are TRBV7-2 and TRBJ2-7; either TRBD1 or TRBD2 may fit D (6 bases each). V lost 6 bases, J lost 2 bases, and 14 bases lay in between. The germline CDR1 and CDR2 sequences are SGHTA and FQGNSA. The CDR3 sequence is 14 residues long. The CDR3 DNA sequence: TGTGCCAGCAGGTGGGGGGCGATCACCTACGAGCAGTACGTC. Translation gives CASRWGAITYEQYV.

This clonotype turned up a few times. The chain links TRBV11-2 to TRBJ2-7; D possibly uses TRBD1 or TRBD2 (5 bases each). CDR3 size: 17 residues. Deletions cut 5 bases from V and 2 bases from J, with 22 bases between. Germline values: CDR1 SGHAT, CDR2 FQNNGV. Here the CDR3 reads CASSLGPSRQSAYEQYF. CDR3 bases: TGTGCCAGCAGCCTGGGACCATCAAGACAGAGCGCCTACGAGCAGTACTTC.

The chain employs TRBV6-2 or TRBV6-3 and TRBJ2-6; no reliable D call. CDR1 MNHEY and CDR2 SVGEGT come from the germline V gene. The CDR3 sequence is 16 residues long. The V end was cut by 7 bases, the J end by 0 bases, with 13 bases between. The CDR3 nucleotides are TGTGCCAGCACTAAAGTGCGCGACTCTGGGGCCAACGTCCTGACTTTC. It is translated as CASTKVRDSGANVLTF.

The chain links TRBV12-3 or TRBV12-4 to TRBJ2-3; perhaps TRBD1 as D (5 bases). The CDR3 is 15 amino acids. The CDR3, as DNA: TGTGCTAGTCGCAAGGGGCCCTCTAACACAGATACGCAGTATTTT. Translation: CASRKGPSNTDTQYF.

The table lists this clonotype with a few counts. The chain recombines TRBV30 with TRBJ2-3; D is uncertain. Looked up from germline, CDR1 is GTSNPN and CDR2 is SVGIG (reference sequence). V lost 1 base, J lost 4 bases, and 15 bases lay in between. This CDR3 region has 15 residues. The CDR3 loop reads CAWSDRANRADTQYF. CDR3 sequence (DNA): TGTGCCTGGAGTGACCGAGCTAATAGGGCAGATACGCAGTATTTT.

This clonotype was seen a handful of times. This chain uses TRBV2 with TRBJ2-3, with no clear D. The V end lost 4 bases, the J end lost 0 bases, and 8 bases lay between the germline ends. CDR1 SNHLY and CDR2 FYNNEI come from the germline V gene. The CDR3 loop spans 14 amino acids. CDR3 coding DNA: TGTGCCAGCAGTGTCGCGTTGAGCACAGATACGCAGTATTTT. Encoded protein: CASSVALSTDTQYF.

The rearrangement links TRBV12-5 to TRBJ2-7; 9 nucleotides line up with TRBD2. The CDR3 contains 14 residues. Germline V gene data show CDR1 as LGHNT and CDR2 as FRNRAP. Trimming took 7 bases from V and 6 from J; bases not matched to a gene: 10. This chain's CDR3 is CASEYSGRNCEQYF. CDR3 nucleotide sequence: TGTGCTAGTGAATATAGCGGGAGAAATTGCGAGCAGTACTTC.

This clonotype came up a few times. J is TRBJ2-7 and V is TRBV12-3 or TRBV12-4; 7 bases fit TRBD2. V gave up 3 bases and J gave up 1 base; unmatched junction bases: 6. The CDR3 has 15 residues. The DNA of the CDR3 is TGTGCCAGCAGTTTCGGGTGGCGGGAGTCCTACGAGCAGTACTTC. This translates into CASSFGWRESYEQYF.

The gene calls are TRBV5-1 and TRBJ1-1, with D possibly matching TRBD1 (5 bases). Trimming removed 0 bases from V and 6 bases from J, with 21 bases in between. The germline V gene encodes CDR1 SGHRS and CDR2 YFSETQ. There are 17 residues in the CDR3. The CDR3 loop is CASSLVISVSGPAEAFF. The CDR3 DNA reads TGCGCCAGCAGCTTGGTAATTTCCGTGTCAGGGCCGGCTGAAGCTTTCTTT.

The V and J genes are TRBV7-9 and TRBJ2-1, with TRBD2 matching 8 bases. V dropped 5 bases and J dropped 0; count of bases not matched to a gene: 15. The germline gives CDR1 SEHNR, CDR2 FQNEAQ (reference sequence). The CDR3 extends over 19 amino acids. The CDR3 here is CASSTGLAFHPSSYNEQFF. The CDR3 DNA is TGTGCCAGCAGCACTGGACTAGCTTTCCATCCAAGCTCCTACAATGAGCAGTTCTTC.

Comment on this clonotype: This may arise from a read error, as a much more abundant clone is one base away. The chain joins TRBV27 to TRBJ2-1; D not certain. The CDR3 length is 16 residues. Germline-derived CDR1 and CDR2 are MNHEY and SMNVEV (reference sequence). V lost 5 bases and J 0 bases, leaving 14 bases between the germline ends. The CDR3 DNA reads as TGTGCCAGCAGTCCAGAACCCCCGGGCTCCTACAATGAGCAGTTCTTC. Translating it yields CASSPEPPGSYNEQFF.